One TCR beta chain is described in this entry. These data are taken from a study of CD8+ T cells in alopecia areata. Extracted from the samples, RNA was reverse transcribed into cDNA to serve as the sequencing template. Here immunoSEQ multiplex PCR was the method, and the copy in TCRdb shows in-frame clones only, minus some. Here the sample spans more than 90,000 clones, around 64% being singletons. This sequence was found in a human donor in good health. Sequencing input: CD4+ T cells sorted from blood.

DNA for the CDR3: TGTGCCAGCAGAGGCCGGTGGGAGGCTCCGACCCAGTACTTC. It yields the protein CASRGRWEAPTQYF. The chain recombines TRBV2 with TRBJ2-5; weak D call: TRBD2 (6 bases). Per the germline V gene, CDR1 is SNHLY and CDR2 is FYNNEI. The V end was cut by 6 bases, the J end by 7 bases, with 18 bases between. The CDR3 is 14 residues long.